The 8 T cell receptor beta chains in this list originate from one sample, sequenced in a study of T cells after posttransplantation cyclophosphamide. Sequencing used immunoSEQ multiplex PCR; TCRdb keeps in-frame clones, though not all of them. Here the sample spans 30,000 or so clones, 70% to 90% being singletons. Sample: PBMCs. The source is a woman aged 40-49 years with a blood cancer, CMV-positive, and with a related stem cell donor.

This chain joins TRBV2 and TRBJ2-1, with D uncertain. Germline values: CDR1 SNHLY, CDR2 FYNNEI. V was pared by 6 bases and J by 7 bases, with 16 bases between. The CDR3 runs 14 residues. In nucleotides, the CDR3 is TGTGCCAGCAGCGAGATGTTACGGTATAATGAGCAGTTCTTC. This sequence encodes CASSEMLRYNEQFF. Combining the CDR3 with reference TRBV2 and TRBJ2-1 gives the whole variable domain EPEVTQTPSHQVTQMGQEVILRCVPISNHLYFYWYRQILGQKVEFLVSFYNNEISEKSEIFDDQFSVERPDGSNFTLKIRSTKLEDSAMYFCASSEMLRYNEQFFGPGTRLTVL.

Turning to this clone: Other DNA sequences in this specimen translate into the identical CDR3. V is TRBV4-1 and J is TRBJ1-1, with 8 bases lining up with TRBD1. Per the germline V gene, CDR1 is MGHRA and CDR2 is YSYEKL. The CDR3 is 17 amino acids. Unmatched junction bases numbered 11, after V lost 1 base and J lost 4 bases. The DNA of the CDR3 is TGCGCCAGCAGCCAAGGGAGGGGCAGGGGGCTGGGCACTGAAGCTTTCTTT. Amino acid sequence: CASSQGRGRGLGTEAFF.

Here the CDR3 DNA reads TGTGCCAGCAGTGTCACCGGAACGGGGAGCTACACCTTC. Protein product: CASSVTGTGSYTF. The V call is TRBV28, the J call TRBJ1-2; D gene unclear. The CDR3 totals 13 residues. CDR1 and CDR2 (germline): MDHEN, SYDVKM. Trimming removed 5 bases from V and 9 bases from J, with 16 bases in between.

The chain couples TRBV5-6 to TRBJ2-5; 8 bases align to TRBD2. Per germline, CDR1 SGHDT and CDR2 YYEEEE. J lost 2 bases, V lost 2 bases, and 8 bases had no gene match. This CDR3 is built from 16 residues. The chain's CDR3 is CASSLVPAGVQETQYF. The CDR3 nucleotides read TGTGCCAGCAGCTTAGTGCCAGCGGGGGTTCAAGAGACCCAGTACTTC.

The chain combines TRBV7-2 with TRBJ1-5; 7 positions agree with TRBD1. The CDR3 has 15 amino acids. CDR1 SGHTA and CDR2 FQGNSA come from the germline V gene. The V and J ends lost 5 bases and 3 bases, in that order; junction bases with no gene match: 7. CDR3 amino acids: CASSPGQAHNQPQHF. The CDR3 DNA reads as TGTGCCAGCAGCCCCGGACAGGCTCACAATCAGCCCCAGCATTTT.

To note about this clone: Different DNA sequences within this sample yield the same CDR3. The chain recombines TRBV7-2 with TRBJ1-1, with D perhaps TRBD1 (5 bases). V dropped 0 bases and J dropped 5 bases, with 7 bases sitting between them. This CDR3 has 13 residues. The germline gives CDR1 SGHTA, CDR2 FQGNSA. For the CDR3, the DNA is TGTGCCAGCAGCTTAGCCAGGGAAACTGAAGCTTTCTTT. As protein: CASSLARETEAFF.

The chain recombines TRBV28 with TRBJ2-6; 7 nucleotides agree with TRBD1. The trim removed 4 bases at V and 6 bases at J, leaving 6 bases unmatched. The germline gives CDR1 MDHEN, CDR2 SYDVKM. The CDR3 contains 15 residues. CDR3 in amino acids: CASSWTGISANVLTF. The CDR3, as DNA: TGTGCCAGCAGTTGGACAGGTATTTCGGCCAACGTCCTGACTTTC.

The chain recombines TRBV6-5 with TRBJ1-1; D perhaps matches TRBD1 (5 bases). Germline CDR1 and CDR2: MNHEY and SVGAGI. There are 14 residues in the CDR3. The V gene lost 6 bases and the J gene lost 1 base, with 12 bases spanning the gap. CDR3 coding DNA: TGTGCCAGCAGACGTGCCGGACAGAACACTGAAGCTTTCTTT. It translates to CASRRAGQNTEAFF.